This TCR beta chain was identified during a study of OX40 agonist ivuxolimab in advanced cancers. Describing the broader study: Ivuxolimab was a fully human IgG2 agonistic monoclonal antibody targeting the costimulatory receptor OX40 (CD134). Intravenous ivuxolimab was administered to patients every 2 weeks at six dose levels: 0.01, 0.1, 0.3, 1.5, 3 and 10 mg/kg. Among the 50 to 55 dose-escalation patients, about 20 had hepatocellular carcinoma, 15 or so melanoma, 9 renal cell carcinoma and 9 head and neck cancer. In the dose-escalation cohort, around four fifths of patients were male, and the mean age was approximately 60 years, with a range of about 20 to 90. Prior anti-PD-1, anti-PD-L1 or anti-CTLA-4 therapy was permitted, and checkpoint inhibitors had been received by about 36% of dose-escalation patients. Partial responses occurred in three dose-escalation patients: two with cutaneous melanoma and one with hepatocellular carcinoma. The point of sequencing TCRbeta in the periphery was to test whether ivuxolimab changed TCR sequence diversity and drove clonal T-cell expansion. The paper describes the monotherapy dose-escalation part (N of about 47 patients) of the phase I trial of ivuxolimab.

What the authors observed across the whole study: In partial responders in the 0.1-3.0 mg/kg groups, normalized peripheral clonal expansion was found to be among the lowest, especially among CD8+ T cells. After ivuxolimab, expanded clones were on average more numerous among CD8+ T cells than among CD4+ T cells. Low levels of normalized T-cell clonal expansion were also shown by some nonresponding patients. At doses of 0.1 to 3.0 mg/kg, clonal expansion of both CD4+ and CD8+ T cells in blood was seen between baseline and week 6. Which antigens the clonally expanded peripheral T cells were specific for was not determined.

Genomic DNA was extracted from sorted cells for sequencing of the TCRbeta CDR3 region. The immunoSEQ Assay was used to sequence the TCRbeta CDR3 regions. In its TCRdb copy, this immuneACCESS table keeps in-frame sequences only and misses some clones. Where compared with another copy, unresolved V genes explain less than half of these, and the others have no known cause. Within this sample are under 85,000 clones, with roughly 84% of them counted one time only. The ten biggest clones cover around 0.23% of the sample. Patients with autoimmune disease history or receiving systemic immunosuppression were excluded from the trial. Peripheral blood for TCR sequencing was collected from all dose cohorts at baseline, on cycle 4 day 1, and on cycle 7 day 1. The samples were drawn from a first-in-human, open-label, multicenter phase I dose-escalation trial of ivuxolimab. Adults with locally advanced or metastatic melanoma, renal cell carcinoma, hepatocellular carcinoma or head and neck squamous cell carcinoma were enrolled in the trial. Before TCR sequencing, CD4+ T cells and CD8+ T cells from peripheral blood were sorted into separate populations.

With respect to this clone: The clone's antigen remains unknown. No clone much larger than this one lies a single base away; base qualities are absent.

Its CDR3 holds 15 amino acids, cysteine through phenylalanine. Just CDR3 DNA is preserved here, 45 bases in frame from base 1. CDR1 and CDR2 are drawn from the germline V gene: SGHNT, YENEEA. Trimming takes 5 bases off V and 5 bases off J; junction bases not matched to a gene: 5. This specimen consisted of CD4+ or CD8+ T cells sorted from blood, obtained in a trial of the OX40 agonist ivuxolimab. The origin of this receptor is an adult with an advanced solid tumor such as melanoma, head and neck, liver or kidney cancer. Recombination joined TRBV11-3 with TRBJ2-5; 13 bases in between match TRBD2. This receptor has the CDR3 CASSPGLAGEETQYF. In nucleotides, the sequence is TGTGCCAGCAGCCCCGGACTAGCGGGAGAGGAGACCCAGTACTTC. The entire variable domain, with the stretches around the CDR3 drawn from the reference TRBV11-3 and TRBJ2-5 proteins, is EAGVVQSPRYKIIEKKQPVAFWCNPISGHNTLYWYLQNLGQGPELLIRYENEEAVDDSQLPKDRFSAERLKGVDSTLKIQPAELGDSAVYLCASSPGLAGEETQYFGPGTRLLVL.